Presented here are 25 T cell receptor beta chains from one specimen sequenced in a study of T cell clonality in common variable immunodeficiency. The repertoire was sequenced with immunoSEQ multiplex PCR; TCRdb's copy has only in-frame clones and lacks some. Altogether under 65,000 clones were found in the sample, and no singletons occur. Sample: peripheral blood mononuclear cells. The receptors stem from a person between 18 and 75 years old in good health.

Of note for this clone: The CDR3 extends 3 residues past the end of the read, so its final part is completed from the germline J gene. The V call is TRBV7-2, the J call TRBJ1-2; D ambiguous. This CDR3 is 15 amino acids long. Germline V gives CDR1 SGHTA, CDR2 FQGNSA. CDR3 amino acids: CASSLGASASYDYTF. The sequenced CDR3 bases are TGTGCCAGCAGCTTAGGGGCTAGCGCCTCCTACGAC.

There are a few counts of this clone. The CDR3 end falls 3 residues outside the read, so it is completed with the germline J gene. The chain is built from TRBV6-2 or TRBV6-3 and TRBJ1-2; possibly TRBD1 for D (6 bases). Per the germline V gene, CDR1 is MNHEY and CDR2 is SVGEGT. CDR3 length equals 15 residues. CDR3 DNA, as far as it was read: TGTGCCAGCAGTTACGGGGGCTTTAGCACAGATACC. It encodes CASSYGGFSTDT. The CDR3 in its entirety is CASSYGGFSTDTYTF.

Note on this clone: The read is 3 residues too short to cover the CDR3 end, so that end is filled in from the germline J gene. The gene calls are TRBV19 and TRBJ1-1; D is perhaps TRBD1 (6 bases). CDR3 length equals 14 residues. From germline, CDR1 is LNHDA and CDR2 SQIVND (reference sequence). CDR3 DNA (partial): TGTGCCAGTAGTATCCCCCTACGACAGGCCCGG. Its translation: CASSIPLRQAR. The full CDR3 protein reads CASSIPLRQARAFF.

This clone occurred many times. From the germline J gene comes the end of the CDR3, since the read stops 3 residues before it. The chain employs TRBV9 and TRBJ1-2, with D tentatively TRBD1 (5 bases). Germline CDR1 is SGDLS and CDR2 is YYNGEE. Between the trimmed V and J ends, which lost 0 bases and 0 bases, there was a span of 15 bases. The CDR3 loop spans 17 amino acids. The part of the CDR3 DNA that was read is TGTGCCAGCAGCGTAGAAATCCAGGCGGGGGCTAACTATGGC. As protein: CASSVEIQAGANYG. The full CDR3 protein is CASSVEIQAGANYGYTF.

This clone was recorded at least ten times. The CDR3 end is not reached by the read, which stops 3 residues before it; the germline J gene fills it in. This chain uses TRBV19 with TRBJ2-3; D possibly corresponds to TRBD2 (5 bases). Per the germline V gene, CDR1 is LNHDA and CDR2 is SQIVND (reference sequence). The germline V and J ends were trimmed by 3 bases and 6 bases, with 13 bases remaining between them. The CDR3 totals 14 residues. The CDR3 protein is CASSMRVERDTQYF. The CDR3 DNA, read in part, is TGTGCCAGTAGTATGAGGGTTGAGAGGGATACG.

This clone was counted ten times or more. The read ends 3 residues early relative to the CDR3; the germline J gene fills the gap. This chain joins TRBV6-1 and TRBJ2-4; D perhaps matches TRBD1 (6 bases). The CDR3 has 17 residues. The ends were cut back, 2 bases at V and 3 bases at J, with 17 bases in the middle. CDR1 and CDR2 from the germline V gene are MNHNS and SASEGT. The CDR3 protein is CASSEFGPGEGKNIQYF. The part of the CDR3 DNA that was read is TGTGCCAGCAGTGAATTCGGACCAGGGGAAGGCAAAAACATT.

This clone was picked up many times. The observed sequence ends 3 residues before the CDR3 terminus, with the missing tail filled in from the germline J gene. V and J are TRBV29-1 and TRBJ2-7; D not resolved. Trimming cost V 6 bases and J 2 bases, with 8 bases left between them. Germline V gives CDR1 SQVTM, CDR2 ANQGSEA. The CDR3 has 11 residues. CDR3 residues: CSVERAYEQYF. The covered CDR3 bases are TGCAGCGTCGAAAGGGCCTACGAG.

In this sample, this clone turned up many times. The read comes to an end 3 residues before the CDR3 does, leaving the germline J gene to fill in the end. The V and J genes are TRBV18 and TRBJ1-1; D is unclear. There are 14 residues in the CDR3. CDR1 and CDR2 from the germline V gene are KGHSH and LQKENI. The V end lost 2 bases, the J end lost 1 base, and 8 bases lay between the germline ends. CDR3 sequence: CASSPIQGNTEAFF. Incomplete CDR3 DNA: TGTGCCAGCTCACCAATACAAGGGAACACTGAA.

This clone has ten or more counts. The read ends 3 residues early relative to the CDR3; the germline J gene fills the gap. This rearrangement joins TRBV12-3 or TRBV12-4 to TRBJ2-6, with D unresolved. The length of the CDR3 is 14 residues. V was shortened by 5 bases and J by 2 bases, with 7 bases between the two germline ends. Incomplete CDR3 DNA: TGTGCCAGCAGTCCTCCCGCTGGGGCCAACGTC. Translating it yields CASSPPAGANV. The whole CDR3 protein is CASSPPAGANVLTF.

This clone showed up many times. The CDR3 extends 3 residues past the end of the read, so its final part is completed from the germline J gene. The V gene is TRBV20-1, the J gene TRBJ2-1; TRBD2 might be the D (6 bases). The CDR3 runs to 13 residues. Germline V CDR1 and CDR2: DFQATT, SNEGSKA (reference sequence). Trimming cost V 3 bases and J 5 bases, with 11 bases left between them. The CDR3 bases that were read are TGCAGTGCTAGGGACTACCACGACAATGAG. It encodes CSARDYHDNE. The CDR3, in full, reads CSARDYHDNEQFF.

This clone was picked up a small number of times. The CDR3 DNA, read in part, is TGCAGTGCTAGAGATCCCGGCGGGGGCAGAGATACC. Translated, it gives CSARDPGGGRDT. The complete CDR3 reads CSARDPGGGRDTYTF. The chain is built from TRBV20-1 and TRBJ1-2; possible D gene TRBD1, 6 bases. The read finishes 3 residues shy of the CDR3 end, and the germline J gene is used to complete it. This CDR3 is built from 15 residues. CDR1 and CDR2 (germline): DFQATT, SNEGSKA (reference sequence).

This clone was recorded many times. The read halts 3 residues ahead of the CDR3 end, with the missing end drawn from the germline J gene. The chain carries TRBV20-1 and TRBJ1-2; the match to TRBD1 covers 7 bases. The germline V gene encodes CDR1 DFQATT and CDR2 SNEGSKA (reference sequence). The V and J ends lost 0 bases and 4 bases, in that order; junction bases with no gene match: 8. There are 15 residues in the CDR3. CDR3 in amino acids: CSARDADRLGYGYTF. CDR3 bases read: TGCAGTGCTAGAGATGCGGACAGGCTAGGCTATGGC.

This clone was observed many times. The CDR3 end is not reached by the read, which stops 3 residues before it; the germline J gene fills it in. This sequence joins TRBV7-9 and TRBJ2-1; a possible D gene is TRBD1 (7 bases). V was pared by 8 bases and J by 6 bases, with 17 bases between. The CDR3 runs 14 residues. CDR1 and CDR2 from the germline V gene are SEHNR and FQNEAQ (reference sequence). CDR3: CASVLLAGGNEQFF. The CDR3 DNA, read in part, is TGTGCCAGCGTCCTACTAGCAGGGGGCAATGAG.

On this clone itself: The read falls 3 residues short of the CDR3 end, and the missing part is taken from the germline J gene. The chain carries TRBV2 and TRBJ1-2; TRBD1 might be the D (6 bases). Trimming removed 4 bases at V and 4 bases at J, with 13 bases between. This CDR3 spans 14 amino acids. CDR1 and CDR2 from the germline V gene are SNHLY and FYNNEI. The CDR3 DNA, read in part, is TGTGCCAGCAGTGTGCTGGGACAAAGCTATGGC. As protein: CASSVLGQSYG. From start to end, the CDR3 is CASSVLGQSYGYTF.

Comment on this clone: The read ends 3 residues shy of where the CDR3 ends; the end is completed using the germline J gene. This chain uses TRBV19 with TRBJ1-2, with no clear D. This CDR3 has 15 amino acids. CDR1 and CDR2 (germline): LNHDA, SQIVND (reference sequence). The covered CDR3 bases are TGTGCCAGTAACCTAGCGGGAGCCAGCACAGATACC. Translation gives CASNLAGASTDT. The complete CDR3 sequence is CASNLAGASTDTYTF.

This clone was seen many times. The missing CDR3 end, 3 residues past where the read stops, is filled in from the germline J gene. The chain couples TRBV5-1 to TRBJ2-2, with 13 bases fitting TRBD2. CDR3 size: 18 residues. The germline gives CDR1 SGHRS, CDR2 YFSETQ. The V segment lost 5 bases and the J segment 0 bases; nucleotides outside the gene matches: 7. The CDR3: CASRGAGTSGTNTGELFF. CDR3 DNA, as far as it was read: TGCGCCAGCAGAGGAGCCGGGACTAGCGGGACGAACACCGGGGAG.

This clone was counted ten times or more. CDR3: CASSYGGGGVGQPQHF. The sequenced CDR3 bases are TGTGCCAGCAGTTACGGCGGGGGTGGCGTCGGTCAGCCC. The J gene is TRBJ1-5, the V gene TRBV6-2 or TRBV6-3; weak D call: TRBD1 (5 bases). The read terminates 3 residues before the CDR3 end, so the remaining end is supplied by the germline J gene. The CDR3 contains 16 residues. Germline V CDR1 and CDR2: MNHEY, SVGEGT. V dropped 2 bases and J dropped 6 bases, with 17 bases sitting between them.

This clone was seen repeatedly, ten times or more. The read terminates 3 residues before the CDR3 end, so the remaining end is supplied by the germline J gene. The chain couples TRBV7-8 to TRBJ2-2; 8 bases match TRBD1. The CDR3 has 16 residues. J lost 7 bases, V lost 5 bases, and 12 bases had no gene match. Germline values: CDR1 SGHVS, CDR2 FQNEAQ. The CDR3 DNA, read in part, is TGTGCCAGCAGCGAACGGGACAGGACGAGAAGCGGGGAG. Its translation: CASSERDRTRSGE. The entire CDR3 sequence reads CASSERDRTRSGELFF.

There are many counts of this clone. The CDR3 end lies 3 residues beyond the end of the read and is filled in from the germline J gene. The J gene is TRBJ1-1, the V gene TRBV29-1; 9 nucleotides match TRBD1. Per germline, CDR1 SQVTM and CDR2 ANQGSEA. The CDR3 extends over 17 amino acids. Trimming took 3 bases from V and 1 from J; bases not matched to a gene: 12. The sequenced part of the CDR3 DNA is TGCAGCGTTGATAAAAGGGGGGACAGGGCTGGGAACACTGAA. Translating it yields CSVDKRGDRAGNTE. The CDR3 in its entirety is CSVDKRGDRAGNTEAFF.

The CDR3 bases that were read are TGTGCCTGGTCCCGGGACAGGGGGTCGGAGACC. Amino acid sequence: CAWSRDRGSET. The complete CDR3 reads CAWSRDRGSETYTF. V is TRBV30 and J is TRBJ1-2; 11 bases line up with TRBD1. The read ends 3 residues before the CDR3 terminus; that terminus is restored from the germline J gene. This CDR3 has 14 residues. Germline CDR1 reads GTSNPN; CDR2 reads SVGIG (reference sequence).

This clone was observed at least ten times. The missing CDR3 end, 3 residues past where the read stops, is filled in from the germline J gene. V and J are TRBV2 and TRBJ1-5; D might be TRBD1 (6 bases). The CDR3 contains 14 residues. Trimming took off 5 bases at V and 3 bases at J, with 11 bases between the two ends. Germline CDR1 reads SNHLY; CDR2 reads FYNNEI. The part of the CDR3 DNA that was read is TGTGCCAGCAGTCGGGACACCCTCAATCAGCCC. Protein: CASSRDTLNQP. The CDR3 in full is CASSRDTLNQPQHF.

This clone appeared many times. The CDR3 end is not reached by the read, which stops 3 residues before it; the germline J gene fills it in. V gene TRBV2 combines with J gene TRBJ1-6; 7 positions match TRBD1. The germline V gene has CDR1 SNHLY and CDR2 FYNNEI. The CDR3 is made up of 12 amino acids. V dropped 6 bases and J dropped 11; count of bases not matched to a gene: 4. The CDR3: CASRRDSTPLHF. CDR3 DNA, as far as it was read: TGTGCCAGCAGGCGGGACAGCACACCC.

This clone has at least ten counts. The CDR3 end falls 3 residues outside the read, so it is completed with the germline J gene. The V call is TRBV5-4, the J call TRBJ1-4, with D possibly matching TRBD1 (5 bases). The V end was cut by 4 bases, the J end by 3 bases, with 13 bases between. Germline CDR1 reads SGHNT; CDR2 reads YYREEE (reference sequence). The CDR3 sequence is 15 residues long. Partial CDR3 DNA: TGTGCCAGCAGCCGAAGGGGAGGCGCTAATGAAAAA. Amino acid sequence: CASSRRGGANEK. The whole CDR3 sequence reads CASSRRGGANEKLFF.

In its sample, this clone was seen a few times. With the read ending 3 residues before the CDR3 end, the germline J gene is used to fill in that end. This chain connects TRBV5-6 to TRBJ2-4, with D maybe TRBD2 (5 bases). The CDR3 covers 12 residues. CDR1 and CDR2 from the germline V gene are SGHDT and YYEEEE. The chain's CDR3 is CASSFPAGGQYF. CDR3 DNA (partial): TGTGCCAGCAGCTTCCCGGCGGGCGGT.

The table lists this clone with many counts. The sequence runs out 3 residues before the end of the CDR3; the remainder is reconstructed from the germline J gene. The chain is built from TRBV19 and TRBJ1-2; 7 bases match TRBD1. This CDR3 spans 15 amino acids. Unmatched junction bases numbered 7, after V lost 3 bases and J lost 3 bases. CDR1 is LNHDA and CDR2 is SQIVND in the germline V gene (reference sequence). The CDR3 here is CASSIYSGQYYGYTF. The CDR3 bases that were read are TGTGCCAGTAGTATTTACTCGGGACAGTACTATGGC.